A single sample gave rise to the 14 T cell receptor beta chains below, sequenced in a study of neoadjuvant anti-PD-1 for oral cavity cancer. Measured with immunoSEQ multiplex PCR; TCRdb has only the in-frame clones, and not every one. The sample consists of more than 11,000 clones, 71% of them appearing once. Documented time point: after neoadjuvant nivolumab, at surgical resection. Sample: PBMCs, taken after nivolumab (anti-PD-1) treatment. The receptors originated from a person between 40 and 85 years old with oral cavity squamous cell carcinoma.

The chain joins TRBV5-1 to TRBJ2-7, with 7 bases matching TRBD2. The CDR3 covers 15 residues. Germline V gene sequence: CDR1 SGHRS, CDR2 YFSETQ. V lost 1 base to trimming and J lost 3 bases; unmatched junction nucleotides: 7. The CDR3 sequence is CASSLMGGSYYEQYF. The CDR3 DNA sequence: TGCGCCAGCAGCTTGATGGGGGGGTCGTACTACGAGCAGTACTTC. The variable domain in full, completed from reference TRBV5-1 and TRBJ2-7, reads KAGVTQTPRYLIKTRGQQVTLSCSPISGHRSVSWYQQTPGQGLQFLFEYFSETQRNKGNFPGRFSGRQFSNSRSEMNVSTLELGDSALYLCASSLMGGSYYEQYFGPGTRLTVT.

V and J are TRBV19 and TRBJ1-5; 9 bases match TRBD1. This CDR3 region has 15 residues. Germline CDR1 and CDR2: LNHDA and SQIVND (reference sequence). J gave up 7 bases and V 4 bases, and 8 bases lay outside the gene matches. CDR3 region: CASSTTGTGYQPQHF. CDR3 nucleotides: TGTGCCAGTAGTACAACCGGGACAGGGTACCAGCCCCAGCATTTT.

This clone is a singleton in its sample. V gene TRBV29-1 combines with J gene TRBJ2-1, with D possibly being TRBD1 (6 bases). Looked up from germline, CDR1 is SQVTM and CDR2 is ANQGSEA. The CDR3 spans 13 residues. The V gene lost 6 bases and the J gene lost 9 bases, with 18 bases spanning the gap. CDR3 nucleotide sequence: TGCAGCGTCGGAAAGAACAGGGACGGTGAGCAGTTCTTC. Translated: CSVGKNRDGEQFF.

The chain couples TRBV7-8 to TRBJ2-7; 7 positions match TRBD1. Losses at the gene ends were 3 bases for V and 4 bases for J; bases not matched to a gene: 6. This CDR3 is 14 amino acids long. Germline CDR1 SGHVS, CDR2 FQNEAQ. For the CDR3, the DNA is TGTGCCAGCAGCTTTGCCGGGACAGAATACGAGCAGTACTTC. Translating gives CASSFAGTEYEQYF.

This rearrangement joins TRBV5-8 to TRBJ2-7, with 8 nucleotides matching TRBD2. The CDR3 has 14 amino acids. V lost 2 bases to trimming and J lost 0 bases; unmatched junction nucleotides: 1. Germline-derived CDR1 and CDR2 are SGHTS and YDEGEE. The CDR3 nucleotides are TGTGCCAGCAGCTTCGGGAGGGGCTCCTACGAGCAGTACTTC. It yields the protein CASSFGRGSYEQYF.

Comments on this clone: The junction does not match germline at one end; this may be a read error. The chain is built from TRBV7-7 and TRBJ2-5, with D unclear. In germline, CDR1 is SSHAT, CDR2 FNYEAQ (reference sequence). The CDR3 is 12 amino acids. The CDR3 DNA sequence: TGTGCTAGCAGCGCAGTAGGGGAGACCCAGTACTTC. Translated: CASSAVGETQYF.

The CDR3 is CASSPRSGDRGFDGYTF. CDR3 DNA: TGTGCCAGCAGCCCTAGGTCCGGGGACAGGGGCTTTGATGGCTACACCTTC. This chain links TRBV7-8 with TRBJ1-2; 10 bases align to TRBD1. Germline V gene lookup returns CDR1 SGHVS and CDR2 FQNEAQ. V shed 5 bases, J shed 6 bases, and the junction held 15 bases outside the gene matches. CDR3 length equals 17 residues.

In its sample, this clone was seen a few times. The J gene is TRBJ1-3, the V gene TRBV5-8; no reliable D call. The CDR3 is made up of 12 amino acids. Germline assignment: CDR1 SGHTS and CDR2 YDEGEE. The V end lost 0 bases, the J end lost 4 bases, and 2 bases lay between the germline ends. This CDR3 reads CASSLVGNTIYF. CDR3 sequence (DNA): TGTGCCAGCAGCTTGGTGGGAAACACCATATATTTT.

The rearrangement links TRBV15 to TRBJ2-1, with TRBD2 identical over 7 bases. Per the germline V gene, CDR1 is LNHNV and CDR2 is YYDKDF (reference sequence). The CDR3 is made up of 16 amino acids. With 6 bases clipped from V and 5 bases from J, the junction kept 13 bases outside the gene matches. The CDR3 bases are TGTGCCACCAGAGCCGTGCGGGGGAGAATAGACAATGAGCAGTTCTTC. This translates into CATRAVRGRIDNEQFF.

V is TRBV5-1 and J is TRBJ1-2; D possibly corresponds to TRBD1 (6 bases). The ends were cut back, 0 bases at V and 4 bases at J, with 13 bases in the middle. This CDR3 comprises 15 residues. The germline gives CDR1 SGHRS, CDR2 YFSETQ. This CDR3 is CASSLGAGVVYGYTF. The DNA of the CDR3 is TGCGCCAGCAGCTTGGGTGCAGGGGTTGTCTATGGCTACACCTTC.

The chain links TRBV10-3 to TRBJ2-1, with D unresolved. This CDR3 spans 14 amino acids. The germline V and J ends were trimmed by 3 bases and 4 bases, with 10 bases remaining between them. Germline CDR1 reads ENHRY; CDR2 reads SYGVKD. CDR3 nucleotide sequence: TGTGCCATCAGTGAAGATACAGCGTACAATGAGCAGTTCTTC. This codes for CAISEDTAYNEQFF.

The rearrangement joins TRBV27 to TRBJ1-4, with D unresolved. CDR3 length equals 16 residues. Between the trimmed V and J ends, which lost 5 bases and 3 bases, there was a span of 16 bases. Germline V lookup: CDR1 MNHEY, CDR2 SMNVEV (reference sequence). The CDR3 here is CASSAYYGGPNEKLFF. The DNA of the CDR3 is TGTGCCAGCAGTGCTTACTACGGTGGTCCTAATGAAAAACTGTTTTTT.

DNA of the CDR3: TGTGCCAGCAGTGAAGCGGGGGGACAATTAATTGGGAATGAGCAGTTCTTC. Protein: CASSEAGGQLIGNEQFF. This chain uses TRBV2 with TRBJ2-1; D is tentatively TRBD1 or TRBD2 (6 bases each). This CDR3 contains 17 residues. V lost 0 bases and J lost 7, with 19 bases in between. Germline CDR1 and CDR2: SNHLY and FYNNEI.

The chain employs TRBV5-1 and TRBJ2-5; weak D call: TRBD2 (6 bases). CDR1 and CDR2 (germline): SGHRS, YFSETQ. The CDR3 extends over 13 amino acids. V was pared by 5 bases and J by 3 bases, with 11 bases between. The CDR3 loop is CASRPAGEETQYF. The CDR3 DNA follows: TGCGCCAGCAGGCCAGCGGGCGAAGAGACCCAGTACTTC.